Below, 27 T cell receptor beta chains from the same sample are listed, as sequenced in a study of blood T cell repertoires in COVID-19. Sequencing was performed with immunoSEQ multiplex PCR; in TCRdb, only in-frame clones are kept and a portion is missing. The sample records approximately 210,000 clones, about 88% being singletons. The sample taken for sequencing was peripheral blood. These receptors originate from a man in his forties with acute or convalescent COVID-19.

The chain combines TRBV10-3 with TRBJ1-1, with D perhaps matching TRBD1 (6 bases). The CDR3 spans 14 residues. Deletions cut 0 bases from V and 4 bases from J, with 9 bases between. Germline V gives CDR1 ENHRY, CDR2 SYGVKD. CDR3 loop: CAISESQGFTEAFF. As DNA, the CDR3 is TGTGCCATCAGTGAGTCGCAGGGGTTCACTGAAGCTTTCTTT.

The chain uses TRBV19 and TRBJ2-3; TRBD2 matches 14 bases. CDR3 length equals 15 residues. Germline CDR1 reads LNHDA; CDR2 reads SQIVND (reference sequence). Trimming took 7 bases from V and 1 from J; bases not matched to a gene: 1. The CDR3 here is CASTGLAGGTDTQYF. In DNA, the CDR3 is TGTGCCAGTACGGGACTAGCGGGAGGCACAGATACGCAGTATTTT.

The chain uses TRBV28 and TRBJ1-5, with 9 bases matching TRBD1. Trimming cost V 5 bases and J 7 bases; bases outside gene matches: 3. Germline CDR1 reads MDHEN; CDR2 reads SYDVKM. The CDR3 length is 13 residues. The CDR3 region is CASSPDRGQPQHF. CDR3 bases: TGTGCCAGCAGTCCGGACAGGGGACAGCCCCAGCATTTT.

V gene TRBV2 combines with J gene TRBJ1-3; 7 positions agree with TRBD1. J lost 5 bases, V lost 10 bases, and 8 bases had no gene match. Germline loops: CDR1 SNHLY, CDR2 FYNNEI. The CDR3 is 13 amino acids. The CDR3 DNA is TGTGCCACCGCGACAGGGATGCGAAACACCATATATTTT. Translating gives CATATGMRNTIYF. Filled out from reference TRBV2 and TRBJ1-3, the complete variable domain reads EPEVTQTPSHQVTQMGQEVILRCVPISNHLYFYWYRQILGQKVEFLVSFYNNEISEKSEIFDDQFSVERPDGSNFTLKIRSTKLEDSAMYFCATATGMRNTIYFGEGSWLTVV.

Details on this clone: In the same sample, other DNA sequences code for this CDR3. The chain is built from TRBV5-1 and TRBJ2-7; 11 bases are shared with TRBD2. This CDR3 has 15 amino acids. Per germline, CDR1 SGHRS and CDR2 YFSETQ. Losses at the gene ends were 4 bases for V and 3 bases for J; bases not matched to a gene: 6. This CDR3 reads CASSLLAGGLYEQYF. The DNA of the CDR3 is TGCGCCAGCAGCCTCCTAGCGGGGGGCCTCTACGAGCAGTACTTC.

This chain joins TRBV19 and TRBJ1-5; possibly TRBD1 for D (5 bases). In germline, CDR1 is LNHDA, CDR2 SQIVND (reference sequence). The CDR3 loop spans 12 amino acids. V was clipped by 6 bases and J by 7 bases, with 10 bases between them. The CDR3 DNA follows: TGTGCCAGTAGGCAGGGCAGGCAGCCCCAGCATTTT. Residues: CASRQGRQPQHF. Based on the CDR3 plus reference TRBV19 and TRBJ1-5, the full variable domain is DGGITQSPKYLFRKEGQNVTLSCEQNLNHDAMYWYRQDPGQGLRLIYYSQIVNDFQKGDIAEGYSVSREKKESFPLTVTSAQKNPTAFYLCASRQGRQPQHFGDGTRLSIL.

This chain connects TRBV6-5 to TRBJ2-4; tentatively, D is TRBD1 (6 bases). The CDR3 has 15 amino acids. CDR1 and CDR2 from the germline V gene are MNHEY and SVGAGI. Trimming shortened V by 6 bases and J by 1 base, and 13 bases separated the two germline ends. DNA for the CDR3: TGTGCCAGCAGGGGGACAACAATGGCCAAAAACATTCAGTACTTC. This encodes CASRGTTMAKNIQYF.

The CDR3 sequence is CASSSPPLAIEQFF. The CDR3 DNA reads TGTGCCAGCAGCTCTCCCCCACTAGCTATAGAGCAGTTCTTC. The chain is built from TRBV7-2 and TRBJ2-1, with D maybe TRBD2 (6 bases). CDR1 and CDR2 from the germline V gene are SGHTA and FQGNSA. Trimming stripped 4 bases from V and 10 bases from J, with 17 bases between. The CDR3 totals 14 residues.

This clone has only one observation. This chain links TRBV6-5 with TRBJ1-5; D unclear. CDR3 length equals 16 residues. Germline V gene sequence: CDR1 MNHEY, CDR2 SVGAGI. Trimming removed 0 bases from V and 6 bases from J, with 15 bases in between. The DNA for the CDR3 is TGTGCCAGCAGTTACTCAGGGTTTGGTGGAGGTCAGCCCCAGCATTTT. It yields the protein CASSYSGFGGGQPQHF.

V gene TRBV5-1 combines with J gene TRBJ2-7, with 7 bases matching TRBD1. The CDR3 is made up of 13 amino acids. After removal of 4 bases from V and 3 bases from J, the junction contained 4 bases not matched to a gene. Germline assignment: CDR1 SGHRS and CDR2 YFSETQ. Here the CDR3 DNA reads TGCGCCAGCAGCCCTGGGACAGTCTACGAGCAGTACTTC. It codes for CASSPGTVYEQYF.

This sequence joins TRBV7-8 and TRBJ1-1, with TRBD1 as a possible D gene (6 bases). The CDR3 sequence is 17 residues long. The germline gives CDR1 SGHVS, CDR2 FQNEAQ. V lost 2 bases and J 6 bases, leaving 22 bases between the germline ends. CDR3 residues: CASSLSGAEGVRAEAFF. The CDR3 bases are TGTGCCAGCAGCTTATCAGGGGCGGAAGGGGTTCGGGCTGAAGCTTTCTTT. The full variable domain, completed using reference TRBV7-8 and TRBJ1-1, is GAGVSQSPRYKVAKRGQDVALRCDPISGHVSLFWYQQALGQGPEFLTYFQNEAQLDKSGLPSDRFFAERPEGSVSTLKIQRTQQEDSAVYLCASSLSGAEGVRAEAFFGQGTRLTVV.

The chain carries TRBV12-3 or TRBV12-4 and TRBJ2-1, with D possibly matching TRBD2 (5 bases). Trimming pared 8 bases from V and 7 bases from J, leaving 15 bases between. The CDR3 sequence is 13 residues long. The CDR3 DNA sequence: TGTGCCAGCCGGAGGTATTTGGGGAATGAGCAGTTCTTC. The encoded protein is CASRRYLGNEQFF.

The V call is TRBV4-1, the J call TRBJ1-2; 7 positions match TRBD1. CDR3 length: 15 amino acids. Germline assignment: CDR1 MGHRA and CDR2 YSYEKL. The ends lost 1 base at V and 4 bases at J; junction bases unmatched: 6. CDR3 in amino acids: CASSQAQTGSYGYTF. The CDR3 nucleotides are TGCGCCAGCAGCCAAGCGCAGACAGGGTCCTATGGCTACACCTTC.

The V call is TRBV6-5, the J call TRBJ2-3; TRBD1 matches 7 bases. Germline V gene data show CDR1 as MNHEY and CDR2 as SVGAGI. J lost 4 bases, V lost 5 bases, and 9 bases had no gene match. The CDR3 totals 15 residues. CDR3 DNA sequence: TGTGCCAGCAGTCCCCCAAGGGGGCGGGCAGATACGCAGTATTTT. It encodes CASSPPRGRADTQYF.

V is TRBV11-1 and J is TRBJ2-7; 7 positions match TRBD2. Per germline, CDR1 SGHAT and CDR2 FQDESV (reference sequence). The CDR3 extends over 12 amino acids. Unmatched junction bases numbered 4, after V lost 8 bases and J lost 3 bases. The CDR3 loop reads CASGSSGYEQYF. The DNA for the CDR3 is TGTGCCAGCGGATCTAGCGGCTACGAGCAGTACTTC.

In its sample, this clone was seen a few times. The chain uses TRBV20-1 and TRBJ1-6, with 7 bases matching TRBD1. CDR1 and CDR2 (germline): DFQATT, SNEGSKA (reference sequence). The J segment lost 9 bases and the V segment lost 3 bases, leaving 20 bases of the junction unmatched. The CDR3 has 18 amino acids. CDR3 in amino acids: CSASLGGESLFEGSPLHF. CDR3 in DNA: TGCAGTGCTAGTTTAGGGGGCGAGAGTCTTTTTGAGGGTTCACCCCTCCACTTT.

The chain employs TRBV2 and TRBJ2-3, with 7 nucleotides matching TRBD2. Trimming at V came to 6 bases and at J to 2 bases, leaving 5 bases not matched to a gene. Germline-derived CDR1 and CDR2 are SNHLY and FYNNEI. The CDR3 contains 14 residues. CDR3 nucleotides: TGTGCCAGCAGCGGACTAGGCTACACAGATACGCAGTATTTT. Translated: CASSGLGYTDTQYF.

V is TRBV30 and J is TRBJ2-1; D uncertain. The germline gives CDR1 GTSNPN, CDR2 SVGIG (reference sequence). V lost 0 bases, J lost 1 base, and 13 bases lay in between. This CDR3 spans 16 amino acids. The DNA of the CDR3 is TGTGCCTGGAGTGTACTAAGTAGCCGTTCCTACAATGAGCAGTTCTTC. Translating it yields CAWSVLSSRSYNEQFF.

This sequence joins TRBV9 and TRBJ2-1; TRBD2 is a possible D gene (6 bases). The CDR3 length is 14 residues. Trimming pared 3 bases from V and 7 bases from J, leaving 14 bases between. Germline V gene data show CDR1 as SGDLS and CDR2 as YYNGEE. Here the CDR3 DNA reads TGTGCCAGCAGCGCGGGACTCCAGGGTAATGAGCAGTTCTTC. Its protein is CASSAGLQGNEQFF.

V usage is TRBV29-1 and J usage is TRBJ2-5, with 14 bases aligning to TRBD2. V gave up 4 bases and J gave up 3 bases; unmatched junction bases: 10. In germline, CDR1 is SQVTM, CDR2 ANQGSEA. This CDR3 region has 17 residues. The CDR3 coding sequence is TGCAGCGTTGGGAGGGGACTAGCGGGGGCGACGAAAGAGACCCAGTACTTC. This codes for CSVGRGLAGATKETQYF.

The rearrangement joins TRBV11-2 to TRBJ1-1, with TRBD1 matching over 9 bases. J was trimmed by 10 bases and V by 0 bases; bases with no gene match: 9. Per the germline V gene, CDR1 is SGHAT and CDR2 is FQNNGV. The CDR3 sequence is 15 residues long. The CDR3 bases are TGTGCCAGCAGCTTAGAAGGTTGGACAGGGGTATCAGCTTTCTTT. Amino acids: CASSLEGWTGVSAFF.

This clone was seen only once. The genes are TRBV6-2 or TRBV6-3 and TRBJ1-2, with D possibly being TRBD1 (6 bases). CDR1 and CDR2 (germline): MNHEY, SVGEGT. The CDR3 spans 13 residues. Trimming pared 4 bases from V and 8 bases from J, leaving 14 bases between. The CDR3 DNA reads as TGTGCCAGCAGTTTCACGAACAGGGACGGCTACACCTTC. It codes for CASSFTNRDGYTF.

The chain links TRBV11-3 to TRBJ2-3; 14 nucleotides line up with TRBD2. Germline CDR1 and CDR2: SGHNT and YENEEA. The CDR3 spans 19 residues. The junction had 10 bases not matched to a gene; V was cut back by 4 bases and J by 1 base. In DNA, the CDR3 is TGTGCCAGCAGCTCGACGGGACTAGCGGGGGCCCTCGGCACAGATACGCAGTATTTT. As protein: CASSSTGLAGALGTDTQYF.

The J gene is TRBJ1-2, the V gene TRBV28; D gene ambiguous. The V gene lost 6 bases and the J gene lost 2 bases, with 13 bases spanning the gap. Germline-derived CDR1 and CDR2 are MDHEN and SYDVKM. The CDR3 has 14 amino acids. CDR3 amino acids: CASSASGRNYGYTF. The DNA of the CDR3 is TGTGCCAGCAGCGCGTCGGGGAGAAACTATGGCTACACCTTC.

A remark on this clone: At one end, the junction sequence differs from germline, possibly due to a read error. The chain has TRBV3-1 (or the pseudogene TRBV3-2) and TRBJ1-2; 7 bases agree with TRBD1. This CDR3 spans 12 amino acids. CDR1 LGHDT and CDR2 YNNKEL come from the germline V gene (reference sequence). The DNA for the CDR3 is TGTGCCAGCAGCCGGGGGACAGTTCCTGGTCCCTTC. Amino acids: CASSRGTVPGPF.

This chain uses TRBV5-1 with TRBJ2-5; 8 bases map to TRBD2. CDR1 SGHRS and CDR2 YFSETQ come from the germline V gene. The CDR3 spans 16 residues. Trimming took 0 bases from V and 3 from J; bases not matched to a gene: 7. CDR3 region: CASSLGRGGLEETQYF. The CDR3, as DNA: TGCGCCAGCAGCTTGGGGCGTGGGGGACTAGAAGAGACCCAGTACTTC.

This chain uses TRBV7-6 with TRBJ2-3, with 8 bases fitting TRBD1. The germline V gene encodes CDR1 SGHVS and CDR2 FNYEAQ. The CDR3 contains 17 residues. J was trimmed by 8 bases and V by 0 bases; bases with no gene match: 13. The CDR3 loop reads CASSLAGMGRGLGTQYF. The CDR3, as DNA: TGTGCCAGCAGCTTAGCGGGAATGGGCAGGGGGCTGGGTACGCAGTATTTT.